Following are 24 T cell receptor beta chains from one sample sequenced in a study of blood T cell repertoires in COVID-19. The repertoire was sequenced with immunoSEQ multiplex PCR; TCRdb's copy has only in-frame clones and lacks some. The sample holds fewer than 70,000 clones, approximately 86% seen once. Input material: peripheral blood. Receptor source: a woman in her sixties or seventies with acute or convalescent COVID-19.

About this clone itself: The sample holds other DNA sequences that translate to the same CDR3. The chain recombines TRBV5-6 with TRBJ2-7; 13 bases align to TRBD2. V shed 4 bases, J shed 3 bases, and the junction held 10 bases outside the gene matches. CDR3 size: 17 residues. Germline V CDR1 and CDR2: SGHDT, YYEEEE. CDR3 nucleotides: TGTGCCAGCAGCCAGGGACTAGCGGGAAGAAAGAACTACGAGCAGTACTTC. Its protein is CASSQGLAGRKNYEQYF.

The chain recombines TRBV1 with TRBJ1-1. TRBV1 is a recognized pseudogene. The CDR3 contains 14 residues. In DNA form, the CDR3 reads TGCACCAGCAGCCACCTTACTATGAACACTGAAGCTTTCTTT. Translation: CTSSHLTMNTEAFF.

This clone was seen only once. The J gene is TRBJ2-1, the V gene TRBV6-4; 8 bases agree with TRBD1. The CDR3 has 14 residues. The V gene end was trimmed by 6 bases and the J gene end by 7 bases; junction bases not matched to a gene: 8. CDR1 is MRHNA and CDR2 is SNTAGT in the germline V gene. CDR3 region: CASSRGPGQNEQFF. The CDR3 DNA is TGTGCCAGCAGCAGGGGGCCTGGTCAAAATGAGCAGTTCTTC.

The chain carries TRBV5-1 and TRBJ1-3; TRBD1 matches 8 bases. This CDR3 comprises 16 residues. Germline loops: CDR1 SGHRS, CDR2 YFSETQ. The J segment lost 2 bases and the V segment lost 1 base, leaving 5 bases of the junction unmatched. In DNA, the CDR3 is TGCGCCAGCAGCTTGTCGTCGACAGGGGCTGGAAACACCATATATTTT. It yields the protein CASSLSSTGAGNTIYF.

The J gene is TRBJ1-1, the V gene TRBV6-6; tentatively, D is TRBD1 (5 bases). The V end lost 6 bases, the J end lost 11 bases, and 19 bases lay between the germline ends. The CDR3 sequence is 13 residues long. Germline V gene data show CDR1 as MNHNY and CDR2 as SVGAGI (reference sequence). The CDR3 loop reads CASSPGRGREAFF. In nucleotides, the CDR3 is TGTGCCAGCAGCCCGGGGCGGGGTAGGGAGGCTTTCTTT.

Only one count was recorded for this clone. This chain joins TRBV3-1 (or the pseudogene TRBV3-2) and TRBJ1-2; the match to TRBD1 covers 7 bases. V lost 3 bases, J lost 5 bases, and 6 bases stayed unmatched. Looked up from germline, CDR1 is LGHDT and CDR2 is YNNKEL (reference sequence). The CDR3 consists of 14 residues. This CDR3 reads CASSQGDRGYGYTF. The CDR3 DNA reads as TGTGCCAGCAGCCAGGGGGACAGAGGTTATGGCTACACCTTC.

V and J are TRBV2 and TRBJ1-1; TRBD1 agrees at 7 bases. CDR3 size: 14 residues. V trimming: 6 bases; J trimming: 0 bases; junction bases outside the gene matches: 4. Germline V gene lookup returns CDR1 SNHLY and CDR2 FYNNEI. DNA of the CDR3: TGTGCCAGCAGAGGGGACAGCTTGAACACTGAAGCTTTCTTT. It specifies CASRGDSLNTEAFF. The full variable domain, rest sourced from reference TRBV2 and TRBJ1-1, is EPEVTQTPSHQVTQMGQEVILRCVPISNHLYFYWYRQILGQKVEFLVSFYNNEISEKSEIFDDQFSVERPDGSNFTLKIRSTKLEDSAMYFCASRGDSLNTEAFFGQGTRLTVV.

This clone was counted a single time. V usage is TRBV20-1 and J usage is TRBJ1-6; unclear D gene. Deletions cut 3 bases from V and 7 bases from J, with 4 bases between. The CDR3 totals 11 residues. The germline V gene has CDR1 DFQATT and CDR2 SNEGSKA (reference sequence). Here the CDR3 reads CSASLNSPLHF. DNA of the CDR3: TGCAGTGCTAGCCTAAATTCACCCCTCCACTTT.

The chain carries TRBV2 and TRBJ1-4; D perhaps matches TRBD1 (6 bases). The CDR3 runs 15 residues. With 6 bases removed from V and 2 bases from J, the gap between germline ends came to 13 bases. The V gene's germline CDR1 is SNHLY and CDR2 FYNNEI. In DNA form, the CDR3 reads TGTGCCAGCAGGGCACCGGGGGGCACTAATGAAAAACTGTTTTTT. As protein: CASRAPGGTNEKLFF.

This clone has a handful of counts. The V call is TRBV7-8, the J call TRBJ1-2; D possibly corresponds to TRBD1 (5 bases). The CDR3 has 13 amino acids. Germline CDR1 reads SGHVS; CDR2 reads FQNEAQ. Between the trimmed V and J ends, which lost 5 bases and 8 bases, there was a span of 15 bases. The DNA of the CDR3 is TGTGCCAGCAGCCTCCTCAGGGCCTCGGGCTACACCTTC. Translating gives CASSLLRASGYTF. The whole variable domain, filled in from reference TRBV7-8 and TRBJ1-2, reads GAGVSQSPRYKVAKRGQDVALRCDPISGHVSLFWYQQALGQGPEFLTYFQNEAQLDKSGLPSDRFFAERPEGSVSTLKIQRTQQEDSAVYLCASSLLRASGYTFGSGTRLTVV.

V gene TRBV2 combines with J gene TRBJ2-2, with D tentatively TRBD2 (5 bases). The CDR3 extends over 17 amino acids. Looked up from germline, CDR1 is SNHLY and CDR2 is FYNNEI. V was pared by 4 bases and J by 0 bases, with 15 bases between. The DNA of the CDR3 is TGTGCCAGCAGTGTGGAGAGTCCGGGGACGAACACCGGGGAGCTGTTTTTT. Its protein product is CASSVESPGTNTGELFF.

V and J are TRBV9 and TRBJ1-1, with 8 bases fitting TRBD1. The V gene's germline CDR1 is SGDLS and CDR2 YYNGEE. The CDR3 extends over 15 amino acids. After removal of 1 base from V and 3 bases from J, the junction contained 5 bases not matched to a gene. This CDR3 reads CASSVIGQGDTEAFF. CDR3 nucleotides: TGTGCCAGCAGCGTAATCGGACAGGGAGACACTGAAGCTTTCTTT.

The chain has TRBV18 and TRBJ1-1; weak D call: TRBD1 (6 bases). This CDR3 is 15 amino acids long. The V end was cut by 4 bases, the J end by 1 base, with 13 bases between. CDR1 and CDR2 (germline): KGHSH, LQKENI. In DNA form, the CDR3 reads TGTGCCAGCTCACTACGTAACAGGGCGAACACTGAAGCTTTCTTT. Protein product: CASSLRNRANTEAFF.

The chain has TRBV7-3 and TRBJ2-7; 8 nucleotides align to TRBD1. The CDR3 contains 16 residues. V trimming: 5 bases; J trimming: 1 base; junction bases outside the gene matches: 10. Germline V gene sequence: CDR1 SGHTA, CDR2 FQGTGA. The CDR3 DNA follows: TGTGCCAGCAGCCCTTCGGCAGGGGGCGATTCCTACGAGCAGTACTTC. This sequence encodes CASSPSAGGDSYEQYF.

J is TRBJ2-3 and V is TRBV4-2, with D hard to call. V lost 6 bases and J lost 1, with 5 bases in between. CDR1 LGHNA and CDR2 YNFKEQ come from the germline V gene. This CDR3 has 12 amino acids. In DNA, the CDR3 is TGTGCCAGCAGGTCGGGCACAGATACGCAGTATTTT. Protein: CASRSGTDTQYF.

The chain joins TRBV30 to TRBJ2-2; TRBD2 matches at 8 bases. Germline V gene lookup returns CDR1 GTSNPN and CDR2 SVGIG (reference sequence). This CDR3 region has 14 residues. V trimming: 5 bases; J trimming: 4 bases; junction bases outside the gene matches: 6. CDR3 region: CAWGGLVGTGELFF. The CDR3 DNA reads as TGTGCCTGGGGGGGACTAGTCGGCACCGGGGAGCTGTTTTTT.

This CDR3 reads CASSAADTQYF. For the CDR3, the DNA is TGTGCCAGCAGTGCAGCAGATACGCAGTATTTT. The chain has TRBV2 and TRBJ2-3, with D uncertain. The CDR3 spans 11 residues. Germline CDR1 SNHLY, CDR2 FYNNEI. Trimming took 4 bases from V and 4 from J, leaving 3 bases between them.

The rearrangement uses TRBV3-1 (or the pseudogene TRBV3-2) and TRBJ1-1; D not certain. Trimming pared 4 bases from V and 5 bases from J, leaving 11 bases between. Germline CDR1 reads LGHDT; CDR2 reads YNNKEL (reference sequence). The CDR3 is 13 amino acids. This chain's CDR3 is CASSPLAGTEAFF. DNA of the CDR3: TGTGCCAGCAGCCCCCTGGCAGGAACTGAAGCTTTCTTT.

This chain links TRBV15 with TRBJ2-2, with 10 bases lining up with TRBD1. CDR3 size: 17 residues. Trimming at V came to 3 bases and at J to 2 bases, leaving 6 bases not matched to a gene. CDR1 is LNHNV, CDR2 YYDKDF, per germline (reference sequence). The CDR3 here is CATSRTGGPFNTGELFF. In nucleotides, the CDR3 is TGTGCCACCAGCAGGACAGGGGGCCCTTTTAACACCGGGGAGCTGTTTTTT. Supplemented by reference TRBV15 and TRBJ2-2, the full variable domain reads DAMVIQNPRYQVTQFGKPVTLSCSQTLNHNVMYWYQQKSSQAPKLLFHYYDKDFNNEADTPDNFQSRRPNTSFCFLDIRSPGLGDTAMYLCATSRTGGPFNTGELFFGEGSRLTVL.

The gene calls are TRBV5-1 and TRBJ2-2, with 10 bases matching TRBD2. Germline CDR1 is SGHRS and CDR2 is YFSETQ. Trimming took 0 bases from V and 6 from J; bases not matched to a gene: 8. The CDR3 totals 17 residues. CDR3: CASSLGESGGAPGELFF. In nucleotides, the CDR3 is TGCGCCAGCAGCTTGGGTGAGAGCGGGGGGGCCCCCGGGGAGCTGTTTTTT.

The chain carries TRBV5-1 and TRBJ1-1; 7 bases line up with TRBD1. CDR3 size: 17 residues. The germline CDR1 and CDR2 sequences are SGHRS and YFSETQ. V dropped 1 base and J dropped 1; count of bases not matched to a gene: 10. The CDR3 here is CASSLYLSQGSNTEAFF. The CDR3 nucleotides read TGCGCCAGCAGCTTGTACCTCTCACAGGGGTCGAACACTGAAGCTTTCTTT.

The V gene is TRBV2, the J gene TRBJ1-1, with D unresolved. The ends were cut back, 1 base at V and 5 bases at J, with 11 bases in the middle. The CDR3 consists of 14 residues. CDR1 and CDR2 (germline): SNHLY, FYNNEI. The CDR3 protein is CASSEERGDTEAFF. CDR3 sequence (DNA): TGTGCCAGCAGTGAAGAACGTGGAGATACTGAAGCTTTCTTT.

The V gene is TRBV5-4, the J gene TRBJ1-1; 9 positions agree with TRBD1. V lost 0 bases to trimming and J lost 8 bases; unmatched junction nucleotides: 2. This CDR3 has 13 residues. CDR1 SGHNT and CDR2 YYREEE come from the germline V gene (reference sequence). CDR3 DNA: TGTGCCAGCAGCTTGGGGGGACAGGGAGAAGCTTTCTTT. This codes for CASSLGGQGEAFF.

The chain carries TRBV14 and TRBJ1-3; TRBD1 might be the D (6 bases). Trimming stripped 2 bases from V and 2 bases from J, with 13 bases between. The CDR3 consists of 16 residues. Germline V gene lookup returns CDR1 SGHDN and CDR2 FVKESK. The CDR3: CASSQSTGRTGNTIYF. The CDR3 nucleotides are TGTGCCAGCAGCCAATCCACAGGGAGAACTGGAAACACCATATATTTT.